Below, 28 T cell receptor beta chains from the same sample are listed, as sequenced in a study of CD8 T cells in Susac syndrome. RNA, at about 0.45 to 1 ug, was reverse transcribed with random hexamers. TCRdb re-called the immunoSEQ multiplex PCR reads through MiXCR, storing one row per CDR3 protein. Of approximately 100,000 distinct CDR3 sequences in the sample, 80% to 95% were seen once. The sequenced sample consisted of CD4+ T cells from PBMCs. These receptors originate from a human donor in good health.

This chain joins TRBV27 and TRBJ2-2, with 7 bases matching TRBD1. The CDR3 is 14 residues long. V was pared by 2 bases and J by 6 bases, with 3 bases of the junction left unmatched. Germline V lookup: CDR1 MNHEY, CDR2 SMNVEV (reference sequence). CDR3 loop: CASSLNGQAGELFF. The DNA for the CDR3 is TGTGCCAGCAGTTTAAACGGACAGGCCGGGGAGCTGTTTTTT.

The rearrangement joins TRBV3-1 to TRBJ2-2; D uncertain. Germline loops: CDR1 LGHDT, CDR2 YNNKEL (reference sequence). The CDR3 length is 14 residues. The V end was cut by 0 bases, the J end by 2 bases, with 4 bases between. The CDR3 region has the DNA TGTGCCAGCAGCCAAGATGCCAACACCGGGGAGCTGTTTTTT. Translated, it gives CASSQDANTGELFF. Variable domain in full (rest from reference TRBV3-1 and TRBJ2-2): DTAVSQTPKYLVTQMGNDKSIKCEQNLGHDTMYWYKQDSKKFLKIMFSYNNKELIINETVPNRFSPKSPDKAHLNLHINSLELGDSAVYFCASSQDANTGELFFGEGSRLTVL.

This sequence joins TRBV29-1 and TRBJ2-1; D gene uncertain. Trimming shortened V by 5 bases and J by 3 bases, and 20 bases separated the two germline ends. Germline V CDR1 and CDR2: SQVTM, ANQGSEA. CDR3 size: 16 residues. In nucleotides, the CDR3 is TGCAGCGTTCCCCCCCCGCCGAGTCGGCTCTACAATGAGCAGTTCTTC. It specifies CSVPPPPSRLYNEQFF.

This chain joins TRBV29-1 and TRBJ2-5; 9 bases fit TRBD1. V was clipped by 6 bases and J by 2 bases; unmatched bases: 4. From germline, CDR1 is SQVTM and CDR2 ANQGSEA. The CDR3 is 13 residues long. In DNA form, the CDR3 reads TGCAGCGTGGACAGGGGATTACAAGAGACCCAGTACTTC. Translation gives CSVDRGLQETQYF.

The chain recombines TRBV2 with TRBJ2-2, with D unresolved. V was shortened by 6 bases and J by 6 bases, with 14 bases between the two germline ends. The CDR3 has 14 amino acids. Germline V gene data show CDR1 as SNHLY and CDR2 as FYNNEI. The CDR3: CASSVVKLSGELFF. CDR3 in DNA: TGTGCCAGCAGCGTAGTGAAGCTGTCCGGGGAGCTGTTTTTT.

The CDR3 spells CASSPSGTGVYTIQYF. The CDR3 DNA reads TGTGCCAGCAGTCCTTCCGGGACAGGGGTCTATACCATTCAGTACTTC. This sequence joins TRBV27 and TRBJ2-4; TRBD1 matches at 10 bases. The germline CDR1 and CDR2 sequences are MNHEY and SMNVEV (reference sequence). Trimming at V came to 5 bases and at J to 9 bases, leaving 13 bases not matched to a gene. The CDR3 is made up of 16 amino acids.

The rearrangement links TRBV19 to TRBJ1-2; D unresolved. The V gene's germline CDR1 is LNHDA and CDR2 SQIVND (reference sequence). With 7 bases removed from V and 4 bases from J, the gap between germline ends came to 13 bases. The CDR3 has 13 residues. CDR3 sequence reads: CASTERNFYGYTF. In DNA form, the CDR3 reads TGTGCCAGTACGGAGAGGAACTTCTATGGCTACACCTTC.

The CDR3: CASSQDVGNQPQHF. The DNA for the CDR3 is TGCGCCAGCAGCCAAGATGTGGGGAATCAGCCCCAGCATTTT. The V and J genes are TRBV4-3 and TRBJ1-5; no clear D. CDR3 size: 14 residues. V was shortened by 0 bases and J by 4 bases, with 7 bases between the two germline ends. Per the germline V gene, CDR1 is LGHNA and CDR2 is YSLEER.

The table lists this clonotype with a count of one. The rearrangement uses TRBV7-2 and TRBJ2-7; D possibly corresponds to TRBD1 (7 bases). The CDR3 has 14 amino acids. The ends were cut back, 4 bases at V and 3 bases at J, with 13 bases in the middle. Germline V gives CDR1 SGHTA, CDR2 FQGNSA. CDR3 sequence reads: CASSSSRGVYEQYF. The CDR3 DNA reads as TGTGCCAGCAGCTCCTCCAGGGGGGTCTACGAGCAGTACTTC.

The rearrangement links TRBV7-2 to TRBJ1-1; TRBD1 agrees at 9 bases. With 0 bases clipped from V and 3 bases from J, the junction kept 11 bases outside the gene matches. The CDR3 spans 18 residues. Germline assignment: CDR1 SGHTA and CDR2 FQGNSA. The CDR3 reads CASSLARQPGQGYTEAFF. In DNA, the CDR3 is TGTGCCAGCAGCTTAGCGAGACAACCGGGACAGGGTTACACTGAAGCTTTCTTT.

The chain is built from TRBV12-3 or TRBV12-4 and TRBJ1-5; D unclear. The CDR3 covers 16 residues. V was pared by 1 base and J by 1 base, with 11 bases between. The CDR3 reads CASSLDGSGSNQPQHF. As DNA, the CDR3 is TGTGCCAGCAGTTTAGACGGGAGTGGGAGCAATCAGCCCCAGCATTTT.

The genes are TRBV11-2 and TRBJ2-3; D is ambiguous. CDR3 length: 12 residues. Germline lookup yields CDR1 SGHAT and CDR2 FQNNGV. V gave up 5 bases and J gave up 8 bases, with 11 bases separating them. CDR3 coding DNA: TGTGCCAGCAGCCCTAGTTCGATTACGCAGTATTTT. Amino acid sequence: CASSPSSITQYF.

The chain links TRBV4-3 to TRBJ2-3, with D uncertain. Germline CDR1 reads LGHNA; CDR2 reads YSLEER. Trimming took off 3 bases at V and 1 base at J, with 20 bases between the two ends. This CDR3 spans 18 amino acids. The CDR3 nucleotides are TGCGCCAGCAGCCATGAACGGCGCCTAACAAGCGGCACAGATACGCAGTATTTT. Protein product: CASSHERRLTSGTDTQYF.

This chain connects TRBV20-1 to TRBJ2-2; TRBD1 is a possible D gene (6 bases). Germline CDR1 reads DFQATT; CDR2 reads SNEGSKA (reference sequence). The ends were cut back, 3 bases at V and 1 base at J, with 9 bases in the middle. The CDR3 spans 14 residues. In nucleotides, the CDR3 is TGCAGTGCTAGTGAACAGGGGAACACCGGGGAGCTGTTTTTT. Protein product: CSASEQGNTGELFF.

This clonotype was detected once. V is TRBV19 and J is TRBJ1-2; tentatively, D is TRBD1 (5 bases). Germline assignment: CDR1 LNHDA and CDR2 SQIVND (reference sequence). V lost 7 bases to trimming and J lost 3 bases, with 15 bases between them. The CDR3 has 14 amino acids. The CDR3 coding sequence is TGTGCCAGTACCTCCCGGGGACTCTACTATGGCTACACCTTC. Residues: CASTSRGLYYGYTF. Variable domain in full (rest from reference TRBV19 and TRBJ1-2): DGGITQSPKYLFRKEGQNVTLSCEQNLNHDAMYWYRQDPGQGLRLIYYSQIVNDFQKGDIAEGYSVSREKKESFPLTVTSAQKNPTAFYLCASTSRGLYYGYTFGSGTRLTVV.

The chain joins TRBV20-1 to TRBJ2-5; D gene uncertain. Germline CDR1 reads DFQATT; CDR2 reads SNEGSKA (reference sequence). V lost 4 bases and J lost 5, with 5 bases in between. The CDR3 spans 10 residues. The CDR3 sequence: CSAIQETQYF. The DNA for the CDR3 is TGCAGTGCTATTCAGGAGACCCAGTACTTC.

The chain is built from TRBV14 and TRBJ2-3; 7 nucleotides agree with TRBD2. Germline V gene lookup returns CDR1 SGHDN and CDR2 FVKESK. V dropped 4 bases and J dropped 1; count of bases not matched to a gene: 5. The CDR3 has 15 residues. In DNA form, the CDR3 reads TGTGCCAGCAGCCGGCGGCTAGCGGGCACAGATACGCAGTATTTT. This codes for CASSRRLAGTDTQYF.

V gene TRBV20-1 combines with J gene TRBJ2-1, with 11 bases fitting TRBD2. With V trimmed by 6 bases and J by 5 bases, 9 bases remained unmatched. Germline V gives CDR1 DFQATT, CDR2 SNEGSKA (reference sequence). This CDR3 has 15 residues. CDR3 protein: CSAGLAVRGNNEQFF. The CDR3, as DNA: TGCAGTGCGGGACTAGCGGTCCGAGGGAACAATGAGCAGTTCTTC.

This chain links TRBV4-1 with TRBJ1-2; a weak D match, TRBD1 (5 bases). Germline V gene sequence: CDR1 MGHRA, CDR2 YSYEKL. Trimming cost V 0 bases and J 2 bases, with 13 bases left between them. The CDR3 has 16 residues. Here the CDR3 reads CASSQDQGSGNYGYTF. CDR3 DNA sequence: TGCGCCAGCAGCCAAGATCAGGGTTCGGGGAACTATGGCTACACCTTC.

The chain uses TRBV7-2 and TRBJ2-3; no clear D gene. The CDR3 loop spans 15 amino acids. Deletions cut 1 base from V and 1 base from J, with 9 bases between. Per germline, CDR1 SGHTA and CDR2 FQGNSA. This CDR3 is CASSLVSVGTDTQYF. The CDR3 DNA sequence: TGTGCCAGCAGCTTAGTGTCAGTGGGCACAGATACGCAGTATTTT.

The chain couples TRBV29-1 to TRBJ2-1; D unclear. Trimming removed 1 base from V and 0 bases from J, with 4 bases in between. Germline CDR1 SQVTM, CDR2 ANQGSEA. The CDR3 loop spans 13 amino acids. The CDR3: CSVEVSSYNEQFF. CDR3 in DNA: TGCAGCGTTGAAGTAAGCTCCTACAATGAGCAGTTCTTC.

The chain uses TRBV5-1 and TRBJ2-3, with 13 bases that match TRBD2. The CDR3 has 18 amino acids. The germline V gene encodes CDR1 SGHRS and CDR2 YFSETQ. V shed 3 bases and J 0 bases; nucleotides not matched to a gene: 7. CDR3 nucleotide sequence: TGCGCCAGCAGCTCGCGACTAGCGGGGGGCCCTAGCACAGATACGCAGTATTTT. Its translation: CASSSRLAGGPSTDTQYF.

The V gene is TRBV20-1, the J gene TRBJ1-1; TRBD1 aligns across 8 bases. J was trimmed by 7 bases and V by 5 bases; bases with no gene match: 12. Per the germline V gene, CDR1 is DFQATT and CDR2 is SNEGSKA (reference sequence). The CDR3 spans 14 residues. CDR3 coding DNA: TGCAGTGCTTATAGGACCGGGACAGGCCTTGAAGCTTTCTTT. Its protein product is CSAYRTGTGLEAFF.

The rearrangement links TRBV5-4 to TRBJ1-2, with TRBD1 matching over 7 bases. V lost 4 bases and J lost 3; bases outside the gene matches: 9. Germline CDR1 SGHNT, CDR2 YYREEE (reference sequence). This CDR3 comprises 15 residues. The CDR3 loop reads CASSLRDRRDYGYTF. CDR3 DNA: TGTGCCAGCAGCCTCCGGGACAGAAGGGACTATGGCTACACCTTC.

The chain joins TRBV28 to TRBJ2-3; TRBD2 aligns across 8 bases. Germline values: CDR1 MDHEN, CDR2 SYDVKM. The CDR3 has 15 amino acids. Germline trimming cut 7 bases from V and 5 bases from J; bases unmatched to any gene: 11. The CDR3, as DNA: TGTGCCAGCAATCCTAGCCGGGAGGGCCGAGATACGCAGTATTTT. This codes for CASNPSREGRDTQYF.

This CDR3 reads CASGPPSGYGTEAFF. CDR3 DNA sequence: TGCGCCAGCGGGCCCCCATCTGGATATGGCACTGAAGCTTTCTTT. V usage is TRBV23-1 and J usage is TRBJ1-1, with D unresolved. TRBV23-1 is classed as an ORF, of uncertain function. V lost 8 bases and J 4 bases, leaving 20 bases between the germline ends. The CDR3 is made up of 15 amino acids.

V is TRBV6-2 or TRBV6-3 and J is TRBJ2-7; 7 nucleotides line up with TRBD1. Germline assignment: CDR1 MNHEY and CDR2 SVGEGT. This CDR3 is built from 15 residues. Losses at the gene ends were 5 bases for V and 0 bases for J; bases not matched to a gene: 7. The CDR3 DNA is TGTGCCAGCAGTAGCCCGACAGGGTCCTCCTACGAGCAGTACTTC. Its translation: CASSSPTGSSYEQYF.

J is TRBJ1-2 and V is TRBV20-1; D not certain. Germline-derived CDR1 and CDR2 are DFQATT and SNEGSKA (reference sequence). The CDR3 has 13 amino acids. V was cut by 2 bases and J by 4 bases, with 11 bases left in between. This chain's CDR3 is CSARNQDSYGYTF. CDR3 sequence (DNA): TGCAGTGCTAGAAATCAGGATTCCTATGGCTACACCTTC.